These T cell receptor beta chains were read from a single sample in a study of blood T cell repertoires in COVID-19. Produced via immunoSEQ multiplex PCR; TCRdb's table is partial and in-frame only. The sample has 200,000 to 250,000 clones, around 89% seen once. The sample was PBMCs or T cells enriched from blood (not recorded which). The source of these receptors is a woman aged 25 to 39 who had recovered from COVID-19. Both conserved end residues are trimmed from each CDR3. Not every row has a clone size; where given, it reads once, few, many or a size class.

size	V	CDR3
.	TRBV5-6	ASRQGLDPYNEQF
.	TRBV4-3	ASSQAVTGFYGYT
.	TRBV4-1	ASSQDPLLYGYT
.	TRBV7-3	ASSPGWSYGYT
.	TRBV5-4	ASSLDPDSQETQY
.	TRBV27	ASNRQGAPKNLMNTEAF
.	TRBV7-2	ASSVGLGQF
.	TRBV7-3	ASSPGTGWETQY
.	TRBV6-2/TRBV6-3	ASSFKLRSGGAGTDTQY
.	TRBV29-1	SAQQGGNTEAF
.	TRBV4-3	ASSPTRTGDHSPLH
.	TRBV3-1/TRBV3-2	ASSQATGAYNEQF
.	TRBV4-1	ASSQDLGQAF
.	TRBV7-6	ASSLWPQGISKYGYT
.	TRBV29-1	SAGHRDRGPYYEQY
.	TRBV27	ASSFRGAGTEAF
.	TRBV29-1	SVEGQSYEQY
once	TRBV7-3	ASAAGRQETQY
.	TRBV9	ASSVAGEDTQY
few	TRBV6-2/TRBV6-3	ASSSETGATNEKLF
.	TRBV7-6	ASSPPSPEGTEAF
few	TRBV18	ASSPTGQLNTEAF
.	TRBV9	ASSAGTSGIYEQY